The clone carrying this TCR beta chain appeared a few times. Its antigen is not identified. This sample was taken from a study of T-cell memory formation after mild COVID-19. Study overall: TCR clusters showed largely donor specificity. Study conclusions and caveats: Contracting CD4+ clones were located mainly in CM and EM, and CD8+ clones in EMRA. CD4/CD8 balance held among clones contracting day 15 to 85, and later expanders leaned CD4+.

V trimming: 0 bases; J trimming: 7 bases; junction bases outside the gene matches: 5. The CDR3 runs 14 residues. The germline V gene has CDR1 SGDLS and CDR2 YYNGEE. TCRalpha and TCRbeta libraries used 5'RACE with constant-segment primers and UMIs. TCRdb passed the 5' RACE reads through MiXCR, listing each CDR3 protein once. The sample records about 350,000 distinct CDR3 sequences, 12% to 15% being singletons. The origin of this receptor is a man younger than 35 who had mild COVID-19 (a few samples of this study predate the infection). Cell type and time point are not known. This chain uses TRBV9 with TRBJ2-3; 7 positions match TRBD2. The specimen sequenced was PBMCs or a T cell subset sorted from them (not recorded which). The CDR3 protein is CASSVAASGYTQYF. CDR3 bases: TGTGCCAGCAGCGTAGCGGCTAGCGGCTATACGCAGTATTTT.